This T cell receptor (beta chain) originates from a study of beta chain features in type 1 diabetes. Looking at the study overall: Analysis included about 110 million sorted cells drawn from all samples.

A few counts support this clone. Its antigen is not identified. The authors reverse transcribed all of the isolated RNA, so sequencing captured expressed TCRB transcripts. Here immunoSEQ multiplex PCR was the method, and the copy in TCRdb shows in-frame clones only, minus some. The table lists 95,000 to 150,000 clones, approximately 15% of them singletons. Whole-study findings and limits: Cells expressing TCR highly could be over-represented by cDNA sequencing. TCRB CDR3s were moderately but significantly shorter in Type 1 diabetes patients in all four CD4+ subsets.

Sorted populations all had greater than 95% purity. Material: central memory CD4+ T cells from blood. The TCR originated in a man between 18 and 29 years old with type 1 diabetes.

CDR3 in amino acids: CASSTGTDNEQFF. The CDR3 DNA reads TGTGCCAGCAGCACAGGGACGGACAATGAGCAGTTCTTC. The V call is TRBV9, the J call TRBJ2-1; D is possibly TRBD1 (6 bases). Germline values: CDR1 SGDLS, CDR2 YYNGEE. V gave up 4 bases and J gave up 5 bases, with 10 bases separating them. The CDR3 has 13 residues.